The next 4 T cell receptor beta chains were all read from a single sample in a study of type 1 and type 2 diabetes patients. The PCR template was genomic DNA. Multiplex PCR with 30 forward and 13 reverse primers amplified the TCR beta CDR3. TCRdb independently ran MiXCR on the multiplex PCR reads; one entry per CDR3 protein. The sample contains 250,000 or so distinct CDR3 sequences, over 45% of which appear only once. Sequenced material: peripheral blood mononuclear cells (PBMCs). These receptors were obtained from a young man with type 2 diabetes.

The chain recombines TRBV7-8 with TRBJ1-2; D unresolved. Germline-derived CDR1 and CDR2 are SGHVS and FQNEAQ. V lost 0 bases, J lost 6 bases, and 14 bases lay in between. CDR3 length: 15 residues. The CDR3 coding sequence is TGTGCCAGCAGCTTAGCCCCCGCGGGTCCACATGGCTACACCTTC. This gives the protein CASSLAPAGPHGYTF.

With regard to this clonotype: A much larger clone lies a single base off, so this may be a read error. Lacking the conserved final phenylalanine or tryptophan, this CDR3 likely reflects a read error. The chain carries TRBV2 and TRBJ2-7; no clear D. This CDR3 comprises 14 residues. CDR1 SNHLY and CDR2 FYNNEI come from the germline V gene. V dropped 1 base and J dropped 0 bases, with 7 bases sitting between them. The CDR3 nucleotides are TGTGCCAGCAGTGAAGTGGGAAGCTCCTACGAGCAGTACTCC. It specifies CASSEVGSSYEQYS.

This sequence joins TRBV30 and TRBJ2-5, with no clear D. The germline V and J ends were trimmed by 4 bases and 2 bases, with 5 bases remaining between them. Germline CDR1 and CDR2: GTSNPN and SVGIG (reference sequence). The CDR3 totals 11 residues. CDR3 DNA sequence: TGTGCCTGGACAGGTCAAGAGACCCAGTACTTC. Residues: CAWTGQETQYF.

The J gene is TRBJ2-3, the V gene TRBV2, with D unclear. With the DNA end fitting TRBJ1-5 better, the J assignment may be wrong. The CDR3 totals 18 residues. Germline-derived CDR1 and CDR2 are SNHLY and FYNNEI. DNA for the CDR3: TGTGCCAGCCTGTCCCACCCGATTCGTCAGGTCGGTACAGATACGCAGCATTTT. Amino acid sequence: CASLSHPIRQVGTDTQHF.